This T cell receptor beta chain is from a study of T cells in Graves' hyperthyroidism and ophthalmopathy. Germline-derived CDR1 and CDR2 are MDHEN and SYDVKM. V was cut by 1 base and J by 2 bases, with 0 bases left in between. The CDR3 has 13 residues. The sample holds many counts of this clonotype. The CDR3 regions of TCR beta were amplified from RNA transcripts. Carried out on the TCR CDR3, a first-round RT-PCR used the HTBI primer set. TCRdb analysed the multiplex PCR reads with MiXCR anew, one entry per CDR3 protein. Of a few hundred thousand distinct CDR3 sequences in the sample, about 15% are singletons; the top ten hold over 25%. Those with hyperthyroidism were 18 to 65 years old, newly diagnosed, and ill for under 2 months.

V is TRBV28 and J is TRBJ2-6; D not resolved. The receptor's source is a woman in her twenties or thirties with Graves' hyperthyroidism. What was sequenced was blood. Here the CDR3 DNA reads TGTGCCAGCAGTTTATCTGGGGCCAACGTCCTGACTTTC. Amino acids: CASSLSGANVLTF.